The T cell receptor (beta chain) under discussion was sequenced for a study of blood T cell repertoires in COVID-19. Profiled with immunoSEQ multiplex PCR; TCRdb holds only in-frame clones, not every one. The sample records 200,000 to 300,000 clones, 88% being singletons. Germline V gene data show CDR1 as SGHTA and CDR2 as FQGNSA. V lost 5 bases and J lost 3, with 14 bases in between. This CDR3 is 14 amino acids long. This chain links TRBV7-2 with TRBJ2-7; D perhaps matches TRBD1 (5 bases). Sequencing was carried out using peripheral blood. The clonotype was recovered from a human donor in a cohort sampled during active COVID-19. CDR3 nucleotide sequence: TGTGCCAGCAGCCCCCCAGGGTTACACTACGAGCAGTACTTC. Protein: CASSPPGLHYEQYF.